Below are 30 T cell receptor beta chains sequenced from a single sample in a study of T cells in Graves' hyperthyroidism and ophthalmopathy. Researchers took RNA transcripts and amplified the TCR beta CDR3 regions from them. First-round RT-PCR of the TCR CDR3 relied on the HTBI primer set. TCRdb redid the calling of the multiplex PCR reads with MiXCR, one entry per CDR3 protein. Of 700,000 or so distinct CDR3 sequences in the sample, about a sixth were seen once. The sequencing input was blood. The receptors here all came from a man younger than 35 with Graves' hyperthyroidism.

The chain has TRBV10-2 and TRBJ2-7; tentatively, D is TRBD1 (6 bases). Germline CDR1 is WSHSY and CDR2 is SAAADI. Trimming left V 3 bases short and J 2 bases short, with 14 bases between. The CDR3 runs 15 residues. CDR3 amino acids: CASSDLGARTYEQYF. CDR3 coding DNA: TGCGCCAGCAGTGACCTGGGGGCCCGAACCTACGAGCAGTACTTC.

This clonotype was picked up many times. CDR3 nucleotide sequence: TGTGCCAGCACCCCGGAGGGCATGAACACTGAAGCTTTCTTT. This gives the protein CASTPEGMNTEAFF. This chain connects TRBV3-1 to TRBJ1-1; D gene ambiguous. Germline assignment: CDR1 LGHDT and CDR2 YNNKEL (reference sequence). The CDR3 is 14 residues long. Trimming removed 7 bases at V and 0 bases at J, with 12 bases between.

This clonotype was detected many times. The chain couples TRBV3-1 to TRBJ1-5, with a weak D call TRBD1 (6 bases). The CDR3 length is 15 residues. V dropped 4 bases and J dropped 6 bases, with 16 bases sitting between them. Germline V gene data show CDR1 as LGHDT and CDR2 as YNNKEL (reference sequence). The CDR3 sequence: CASSLSGDRGQPQHF. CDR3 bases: TGTGCCAGCAGCCTCTCAGGGGACCGGGGTCAGCCCCAGCATTTT.

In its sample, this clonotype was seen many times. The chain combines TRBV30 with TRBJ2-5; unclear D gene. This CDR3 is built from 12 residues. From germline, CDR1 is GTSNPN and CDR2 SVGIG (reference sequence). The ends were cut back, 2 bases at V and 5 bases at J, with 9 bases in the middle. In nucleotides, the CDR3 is TGTGCCTGGAGTATGGGTACGGAGACCCAGTACTTC. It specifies CAWSMGTETQYF. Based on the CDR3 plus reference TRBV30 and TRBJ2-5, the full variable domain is SQTIHQWPATLVQPVGSPLSLECTVEGTSNPNLYWYRQAAGRGLQLLFYSVGIGQISSEVPQNLSASRPQDRQFILSSKKLLLSDSGFYLCAWSMGTETQYFGPGTRLLVL.

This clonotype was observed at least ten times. CDR3 protein: CASSSLKSRGASYEQYF. The CDR3, as DNA: TGTGCCAGCAGCTCACTAAAGAGCAGGGGGGCCTCCTACGAGCAGTACTTC. The chain carries TRBV11-3 and TRBJ2-7; the D gene is possibly TRBD1 (7 bases). CDR1 and CDR2 (germline): SGHNT, YENEEA. V lost 4 bases and J lost 0, with 19 bases in between. The length of the CDR3 is 17 residues.

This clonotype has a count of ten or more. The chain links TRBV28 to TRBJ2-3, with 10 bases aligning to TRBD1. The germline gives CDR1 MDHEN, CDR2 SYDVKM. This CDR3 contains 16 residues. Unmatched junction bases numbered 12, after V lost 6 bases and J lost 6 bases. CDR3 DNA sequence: TGTGCCAGCAGCATGGGACAGGGGAACGACTGGGATACGCAGTATTTT. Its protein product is CASSMGQGNDWDTQYF.

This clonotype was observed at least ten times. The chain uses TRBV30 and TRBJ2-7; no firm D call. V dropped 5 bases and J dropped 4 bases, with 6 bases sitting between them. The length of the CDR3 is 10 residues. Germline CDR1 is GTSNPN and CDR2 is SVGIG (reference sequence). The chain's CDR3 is CAWGLYEQYF. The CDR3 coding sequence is TGTGCCTGGGGATTATACGAGCAGTACTTC.

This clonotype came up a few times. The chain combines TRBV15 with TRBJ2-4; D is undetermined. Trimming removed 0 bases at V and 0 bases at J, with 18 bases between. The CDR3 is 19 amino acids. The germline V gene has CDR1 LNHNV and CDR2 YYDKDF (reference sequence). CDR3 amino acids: CATSRDRRQATLAKNIQYF. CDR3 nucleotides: TGTGCCACCAGCAGAGATAGGCGACAAGCGACTCTAGCCAAAAACATTCAGTACTTC.

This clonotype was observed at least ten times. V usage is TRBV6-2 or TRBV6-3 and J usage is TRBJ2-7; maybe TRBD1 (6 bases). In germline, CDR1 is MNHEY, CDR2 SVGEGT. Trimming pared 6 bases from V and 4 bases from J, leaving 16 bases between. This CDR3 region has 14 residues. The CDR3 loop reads CASRQTGDLYEQYF. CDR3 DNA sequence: TGTGCCAGCAGACAGACAGGAGACCTTTACGAGCAGTACTTC.

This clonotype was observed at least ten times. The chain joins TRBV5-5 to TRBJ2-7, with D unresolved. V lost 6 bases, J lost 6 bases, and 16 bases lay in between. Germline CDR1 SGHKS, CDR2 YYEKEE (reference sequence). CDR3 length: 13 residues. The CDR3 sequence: CASTFGVIGEQYF. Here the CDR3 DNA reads TGTGCCAGCACCTTCGGCGTGATCGGCGAGCAGTACTTC.

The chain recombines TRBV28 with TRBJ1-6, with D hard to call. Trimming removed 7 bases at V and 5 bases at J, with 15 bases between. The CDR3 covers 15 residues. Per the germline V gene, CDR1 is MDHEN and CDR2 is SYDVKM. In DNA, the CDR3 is TGTGCCAGCACTTCCGCGGGATATGATAATTCACCCCTCCACTTT. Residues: CASTSAGYDNSPLHF.

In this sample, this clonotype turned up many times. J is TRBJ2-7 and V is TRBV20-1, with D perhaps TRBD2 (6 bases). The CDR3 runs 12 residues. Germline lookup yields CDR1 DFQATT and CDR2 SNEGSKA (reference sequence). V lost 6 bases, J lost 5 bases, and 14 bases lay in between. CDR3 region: CSAAPAGHEQYF. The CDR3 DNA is TGCAGTGCGGCTCCAGCGGGTCACGAGCAGTACTTC.

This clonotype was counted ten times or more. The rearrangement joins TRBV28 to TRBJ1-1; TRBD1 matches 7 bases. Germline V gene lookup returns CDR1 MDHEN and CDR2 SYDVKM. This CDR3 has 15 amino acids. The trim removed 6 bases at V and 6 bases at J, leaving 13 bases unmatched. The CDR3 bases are TGTGCCAGCAGCCCCCAGGGACAGCCTGACGCTGAAGCTTTCTTT. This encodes CASSPQGQPDAEAFF.

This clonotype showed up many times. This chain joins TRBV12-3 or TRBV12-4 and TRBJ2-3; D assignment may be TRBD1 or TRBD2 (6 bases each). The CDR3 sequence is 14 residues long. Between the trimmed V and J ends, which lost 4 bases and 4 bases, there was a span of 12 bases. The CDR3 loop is CASSYSGGADTQYF. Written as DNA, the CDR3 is TGTGCCAGCAGTTACTCCGGGGGCGCAGATACGCAGTATTTT.

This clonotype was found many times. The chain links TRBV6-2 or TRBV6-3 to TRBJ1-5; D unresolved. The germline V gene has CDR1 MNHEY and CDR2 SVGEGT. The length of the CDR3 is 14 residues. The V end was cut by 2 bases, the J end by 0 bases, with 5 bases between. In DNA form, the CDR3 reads TGTGCCAGCAGTTACCGGTTTAGCAATCAGCCCCAGCATTTT. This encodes CASSYRFSNQPQHF.

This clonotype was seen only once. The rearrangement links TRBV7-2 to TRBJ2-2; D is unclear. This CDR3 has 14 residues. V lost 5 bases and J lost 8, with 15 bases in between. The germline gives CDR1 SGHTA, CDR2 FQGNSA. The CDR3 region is CASSTISRTGELFF. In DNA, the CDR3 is TGTGCCAGCAGCACCATTAGCCGGACGGGGGAGCTGTTTTTT. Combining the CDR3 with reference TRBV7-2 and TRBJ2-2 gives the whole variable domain GAGVSQSPSNKVTEKGKDVELRCDPISGHTALYWYRQSLGQGLEFLIYFQGNSAPDKSGLPSDRFSAERTGGSVSTLTIQRTQQEDSAVYLCASSTISRTGELFFGEGSRLTVL.

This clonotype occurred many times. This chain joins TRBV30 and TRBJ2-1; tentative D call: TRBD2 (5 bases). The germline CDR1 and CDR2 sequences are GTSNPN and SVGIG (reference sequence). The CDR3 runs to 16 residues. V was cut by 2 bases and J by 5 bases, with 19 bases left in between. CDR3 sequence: CAWSSALLAYHNEQFF. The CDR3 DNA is TGTGCCTGGAGTTCGGCCCTGCTAGCCTACCACAATGAGCAGTTCTTC. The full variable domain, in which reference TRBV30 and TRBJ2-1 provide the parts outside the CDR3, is SQTIHQWPATLVQPVGSPLSLECTVEGTSNPNLYWYRQAAGRGLQLLFYSVGIGQISSEVPQNLSASRPQDRQFILSSKKLLLSDSGFYLCAWSSALLAYHNEQFFGPGTRLTVL.

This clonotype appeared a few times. CDR3 in amino acids: CASSLAGQGEAFF. The CDR3 coding sequence is TGTGCCAGCAGCTTAGCCGGACAGGGCGAAGCTTTCTTT. The genes are TRBV7-9 and TRBJ1-1; 8 nucleotides align to TRBD1. CDR3 size: 13 residues. Per the germline V gene, CDR1 is SEHNR and CDR2 is FQNEAQ (reference sequence). Unmatched junction bases numbered 2, after V lost 0 bases and J lost 8 bases.

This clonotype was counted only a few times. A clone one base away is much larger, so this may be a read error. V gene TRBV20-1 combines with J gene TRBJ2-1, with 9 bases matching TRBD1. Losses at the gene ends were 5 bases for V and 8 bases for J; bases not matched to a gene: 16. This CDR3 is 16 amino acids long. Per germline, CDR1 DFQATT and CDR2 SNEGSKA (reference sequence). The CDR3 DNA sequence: TGCAGTGCTGCAAGAGGAGGCGGGACAGGGTGGGATGAGCAGTTCTTC. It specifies CSAARGGGTGWDEQFF.

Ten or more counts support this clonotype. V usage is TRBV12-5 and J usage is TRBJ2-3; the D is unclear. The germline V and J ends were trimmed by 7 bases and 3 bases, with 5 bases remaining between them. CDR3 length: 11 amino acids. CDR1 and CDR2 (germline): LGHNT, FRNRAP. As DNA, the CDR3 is TGTGCTAGTGCCCCGACAGATACGCAGTATTTT. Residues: CASAPTDTQYF.

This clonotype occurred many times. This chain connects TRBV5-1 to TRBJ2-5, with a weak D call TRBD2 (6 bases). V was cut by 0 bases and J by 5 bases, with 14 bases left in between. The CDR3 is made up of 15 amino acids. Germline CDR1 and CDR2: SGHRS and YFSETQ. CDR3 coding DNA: TGCGCCAGCAGCTTGGCCCGGGGGTCTGGCGAGACCCAGTACTTC. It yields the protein CASSLARGSGETQYF. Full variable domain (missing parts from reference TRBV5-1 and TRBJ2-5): KAGVTQTPRYLIKTRGQQVTLSCSPISGHRSVSWYQQTPGQGLQFLFEYFSETQRNKGNFPGRFSGRQFSNSRSEMNVSTLELGDSALYLCASSLARGSGETQYFGPGTRLLVL.

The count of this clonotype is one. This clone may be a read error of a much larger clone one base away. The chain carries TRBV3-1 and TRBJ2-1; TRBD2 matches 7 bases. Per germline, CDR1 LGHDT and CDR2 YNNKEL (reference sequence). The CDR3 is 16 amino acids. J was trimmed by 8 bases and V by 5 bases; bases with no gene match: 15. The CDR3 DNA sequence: TGTGCCAGCAGCTACACTAATAGCGGGCCCCGCGATGAGCAGTTCTTC. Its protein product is CASSYTNSGPRDEQFF.

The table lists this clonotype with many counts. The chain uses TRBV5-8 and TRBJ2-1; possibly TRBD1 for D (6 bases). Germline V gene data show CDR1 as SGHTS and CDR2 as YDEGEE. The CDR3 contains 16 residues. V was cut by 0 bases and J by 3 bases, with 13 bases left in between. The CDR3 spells CASSLDRTVDYNEQFF. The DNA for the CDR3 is TGTGCCAGCAGCTTGGACCGGACAGTTGACTACAATGAGCAGTTCTTC.

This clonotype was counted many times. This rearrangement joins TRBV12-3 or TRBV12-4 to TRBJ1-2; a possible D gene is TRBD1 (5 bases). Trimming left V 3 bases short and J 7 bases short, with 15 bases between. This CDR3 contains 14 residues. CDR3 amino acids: CASSLRRGIGGYTF. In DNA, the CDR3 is TGTGCCAGCAGTTTGAGAAGGGGAATTGGTGGCTACACCTTC.

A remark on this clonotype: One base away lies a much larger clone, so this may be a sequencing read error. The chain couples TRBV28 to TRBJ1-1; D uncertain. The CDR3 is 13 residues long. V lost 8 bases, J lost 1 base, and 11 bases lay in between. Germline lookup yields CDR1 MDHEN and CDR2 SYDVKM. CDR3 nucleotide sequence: TGTGCCAGCGTAGTACCGGAGAACACTGAAGCTTTCTTT. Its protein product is CASVVPENTEAFF.

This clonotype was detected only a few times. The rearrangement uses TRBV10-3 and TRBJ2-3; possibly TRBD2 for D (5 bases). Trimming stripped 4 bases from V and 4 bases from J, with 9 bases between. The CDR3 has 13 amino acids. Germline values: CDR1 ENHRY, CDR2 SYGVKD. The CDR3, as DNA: TGTGCCATCAGTGGGAAAGCGGCAGATACGCAGTATTTT. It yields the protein CAISGKAADTQYF.

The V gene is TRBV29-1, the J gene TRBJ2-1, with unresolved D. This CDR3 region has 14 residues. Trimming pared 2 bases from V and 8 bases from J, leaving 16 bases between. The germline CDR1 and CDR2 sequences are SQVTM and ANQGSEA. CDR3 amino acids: CSVEYSMKWDEQFF. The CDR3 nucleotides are TGCAGCGTTGAATACAGTATGAAGTGGGATGAGCAGTTCTTC.

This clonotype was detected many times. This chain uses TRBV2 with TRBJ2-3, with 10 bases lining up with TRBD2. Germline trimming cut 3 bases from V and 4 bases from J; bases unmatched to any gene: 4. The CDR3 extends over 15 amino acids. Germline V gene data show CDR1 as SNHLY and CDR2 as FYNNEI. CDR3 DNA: TGTGCCAGCAGTGACAGCGGGAGGGCCCCAGATACGCAGTATTTT. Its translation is CASSDSGRAPDTQYF.

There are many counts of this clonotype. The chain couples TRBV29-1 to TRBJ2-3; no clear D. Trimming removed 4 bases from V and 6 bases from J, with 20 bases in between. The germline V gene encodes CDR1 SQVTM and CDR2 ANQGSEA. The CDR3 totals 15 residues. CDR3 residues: CSVGGWGKTIDTQYF. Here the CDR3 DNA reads TGCAGCGTTGGTGGTTGGGGTAAGACGATCGATACGCAGTATTTT.

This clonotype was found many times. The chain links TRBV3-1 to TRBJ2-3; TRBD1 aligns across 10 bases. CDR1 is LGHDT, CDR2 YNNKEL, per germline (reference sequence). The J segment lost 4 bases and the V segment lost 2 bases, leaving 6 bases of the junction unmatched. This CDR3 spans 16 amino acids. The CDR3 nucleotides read TGTGCCAGCAGCCAAATCCCGGGACAGGGGCCAGATACGCAGTATTTT. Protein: CASSQIPGQGPDTQYF.